The 23 T cell receptor beta chains reported below all come from one sample, sequenced in a study of T cell responses to AZD1222 COVID-19 vaccine. Only in-frame clones appear in the TCRdb table, and some are missing; sequencing was by immunoSEQ multiplex PCR. In the table there are 150,000 to 250,000 clones, just over 90% of which are singletons. This specimen consisted of peripheral blood, obtained 28 days after the second AZD1222 dose. The receptors shown here come from an adult who received the AZD1222 COVID-19 vaccine.

The chain employs TRBV5-1 and TRBJ2-3, with D unclear. CDR1 SGHRS and CDR2 YFSETQ come from the germline V gene. This CDR3 comprises 16 residues. V was pared by 0 bases and J by 0 bases, with 11 bases between. CDR3 DNA: TGCGCCAGCAGCTTGGGGAGTGGTAGGAGCACAGATACGCAGTATTTT. Amino acid sequence: CASSLGSGRSTDTQYF.

The chain links TRBV5-5 to TRBJ1-2; no firm D call. The germline V gene has CDR1 SGHKS and CDR2 YYEKEE (reference sequence). The V end lost 0 bases, the J end lost 8 bases, and 23 bases lay between the germline ends. This CDR3 region has 17 residues. This CDR3 is CASSLGGAARASGGYTF. CDR3 DNA sequence: TGTGCCAGCAGCTTGGGGGGTGCGGCCAGAGCAAGCGGCGGCTACACCTTC. Combining the CDR3 with reference TRBV5-5 and TRBJ1-2 gives the whole variable domain DAGVTQSPTHLIKTRGQQVTLRCSPISGHKSVSWYQQVLGQGPQFIFQYYEKEERGRGNFPDRFSARQFPNYSSELNVNALLLGDSALYLCASSLGGAARASGGYTFGSGTRLTVV.

This chain uses TRBV6-2 or TRBV6-3 with TRBJ2-1; 10 bases map to TRBD2. Germline V gives CDR1 MNHEY, CDR2 SVGEGT. The CDR3 contains 15 residues. V gave up 2 bases and J gave up 8 bases; unmatched junction bases: 6. CDR3 nucleotides: TGTGCCAGCAGTTACCTAGCGGGAGTTACGGATGAGCAGTTCTTC. As protein: CASSYLAGVTDEQFF.

The chain couples TRBV18 to TRBJ1-6; maybe TRBD1 (6 bases). Germline values: CDR1 KGHSH, CDR2 LQKENI. The V end was cut by 1 base, the J end by 7 bases, with 11 bases between. This CDR3 has 15 residues. CDR3 DNA: TGTGCCAGCTCACCACGGGCAGGGGAAAATTCACCCCTCCACTTT. Translating it yields CASSPRAGENSPLHF.

The V call is TRBV11-3, the J call TRBJ2-1; perhaps TRBD2 as D (6 bases). The CDR3 is made up of 13 amino acids. CDR1 is SGHNT, CDR2 YENEEA, per germline. V was pared by 2 bases and J by 9 bases, with 11 bases between. DNA for the CDR3: TGTGCCAGCAGCTTATCTAGCGTGACTGAGCAGTTCTTC. Protein sequence: CASSLSSVTEQFF.

The V gene is TRBV11-1, the J gene TRBJ2-3, with 13 bases identical to TRBD2. The CDR3 is 16 residues long. Per germline, CDR1 SGHAT and CDR2 FQDESV (reference sequence). J gave up 3 bases and V 4 bases, and 4 bases lay outside the gene matches. CDR3 sequence reads: CASSSGTSGATDTQYF. In DNA, the CDR3 is TGTGCCAGCAGCTCCGGGACTAGCGGGGCTACAGATACGCAGTATTTT. Complete variable domain (other parts from reference TRBV11-1 and TRBJ2-3): EAEVAQSPRYKITEKSQAVAFWCDPISGHATLYWYRQILGQGPELLVQFQDESVVDDSQLPKDRFSAERLKGVDSTLKIQPAELGDSAMYLCASSSGTSGATDTQYFGPGTRLTVL.

The chain combines TRBV28 with TRBJ1-3; tentatively, D is TRBD1 (6 bases). CDR1 is MDHEN and CDR2 is SYDVKM in the germline V gene. V dropped 5 bases and J dropped 0 bases, with 11 bases sitting between them. The CDR3 spans 15 residues. The CDR3 sequence: CASSPGGASGNTIYF. The CDR3 DNA sequence: TGTGCCAGCAGTCCCGGGGGGGCCTCTGGAAACACCATATATTTT.

The gene calls are TRBV7-9 and TRBJ2-2, with D possibly being TRBD1 (5 bases). The V end was cut by 5 bases, the J end by 6 bases, with 10 bases between. The germline V gene encodes CDR1 SEHNR and CDR2 FQNEAQ (reference sequence). The CDR3 is 13 residues long. The CDR3 DNA follows: TGTGCCAGCAGCAACAGGACCGCCGGGGAGCTGTTTTTT. Translated: CASSNRTAGELFF.

Here the CDR3 reads CASSLAGYNSGNTIYF. CDR3 sequence (DNA): TGTGCCAGCAGCTTGGCCGGTTATAACTCTGGAAACACCATATATTTT. This sequence joins TRBV5-5 and TRBJ1-3; D is ambiguous. The length of the CDR3 is 16 residues. Between the trimmed V and J ends, which lost 0 bases and 0 bases, there was a span of 10 bases. Per germline, CDR1 SGHKS and CDR2 YYEKEE (reference sequence).

The chain is built from TRBV19 and TRBJ2-3; D gene ambiguous. Germline values: CDR1 LNHDA, CDR2 SQIVND (reference sequence). Trimming left V 7 bases short and J 1 base short, with 12 bases between. The CDR3 contains 14 residues. The CDR3 DNA is TGTGCCAGTACCCCTCGGCTAGGCACAGATACGCAGTATTTT. It encodes CASTPRLGTDTQYF.

The rearrangement uses TRBV4-1 and TRBJ2-3; a possible D gene is TRBD1 (8 bases). Germline V lookup: CDR1 MGHRA, CDR2 YSYEKL. CDR3 length equals 14 residues. The germline V and J ends were trimmed by 8 bases and 3 bases, with 15 bases remaining between them. The CDR3 spells CASGTGGDTDTQYF. The CDR3 region has the DNA TGCGCCAGCGGCACAGGGGGGGATACAGATACGCAGTATTTT.

Comments on this clone: In the same sample, other DNA sequences code for this CDR3. The genes are TRBV5-1 and TRBJ1-3, with D possibly matching TRBD1 (6 bases). This CDR3 has 14 amino acids. Trimming pared 2 bases from V and 2 bases from J, leaving 8 bases between. The germline gives CDR1 SGHRS, CDR2 YFSETQ. CDR3 sequence: CASSLGQPGNTIYF. As DNA, the CDR3 is TGCGCCAGCAGCTTAGGACAGCCTGGAAACACCATATATTTT.

The CDR3 region is CASTKTGRANTGELFF. DNA for the CDR3: TGTGCCAGCACCAAAACCGGACGGGCGAACACCGGGGAGCTGTTTTTT. The chain combines TRBV7-9 with TRBJ2-2; no clear D gene. CDR3 length equals 16 residues. V lost 7 bases and J 0 bases, leaving 15 bases between the germline ends. The V gene's germline CDR1 is SEHNR and CDR2 FQNEAQ (reference sequence).

The chain employs TRBV19 and TRBJ1-2; 8 bases fit TRBD1. V trimming: 3 bases; J trimming: 6 bases; junction bases outside the gene matches: 6. Germline V gene sequence: CDR1 LNHDA, CDR2 SQIVND (reference sequence). The CDR3 sequence is 14 residues long. CDR3 protein: CASSIFQGANGYTF. The CDR3, as DNA: TGTGCCAGTAGTATCTTTCAGGGGGCGAATGGCTACACCTTC.

This rearrangement joins TRBV7-3 to TRBJ2-7; D may correspond to TRBD1 or TRBD2 (6 bases each). Trimming removed 5 bases from V and 2 bases from J, with 16 bases in between. CDR1 and CDR2 (germline): SGHTA, FQGTGA. The CDR3 is made up of 15 amino acids. The CDR3 nucleotides are TGTGCCAGCAGCCAACAAGGGGGAGGAACCTACGAGCAGTACTTC. Translation gives CASSQQGGGTYEQYF.

This chain joins TRBV11-2 and TRBJ2-1; the D gene could be TRBD1 or TRBD2 (6 bases each). V lost 5 bases, J lost 8 bases, and 22 bases lay in between. The germline V gene encodes CDR1 SGHAT and CDR2 FQNNGV. The CDR3 loop spans 16 amino acids. The CDR3 coding sequence is TGTGCCAGCAGCCCAGGTGCCAGGGGTGCGGGATATGAGCAGTTCTTC. Residues: CASSPGARGAGYEQFF.

This clone came up a few times. V usage is TRBV5-1 and J usage is TRBJ1-2, with no clear D. This CDR3 has 14 residues. The germline V and J ends were trimmed by 4 bases and 8 bases, with 18 bases remaining between them. Germline V gene data show CDR1 as SGHRS and CDR2 as YFSETQ. The CDR3 here is CASSPPSLTHGYTF. CDR3 nucleotides: TGCGCCAGCAGCCCCCCGTCCTTAACCCACGGCTACACCTTC. The entire variable domain, with the rest obtained from reference TRBV5-1 and TRBJ1-2, is as follows: KAGVTQTPRYLIKTRGQQVTLSCSPISGHRSVSWYQQTPGQGLQFLFEYFSETQRNKGNFPGRFSGRQFSNSRSEMNVSTLELGDSALYLCASSPPSLTHGYTFGSGTRLTVV.

The chain is built from TRBV5-1 and TRBJ1-2, with D hard to call. The CDR3 extends over 14 amino acids. Germline V gives CDR1 SGHRS, CDR2 YFSETQ. V was cut by 0 bases and J by 8 bases, with 14 bases left in between. This chain's CDR3 is CASSLEGGLGGYTF. The CDR3 DNA sequence: TGCGCCAGCAGCTTGGAAGGAGGGCTTGGGGGCTACACCTTC.

The chain employs TRBV4-2 and TRBJ2-7; D gene unclear. The CDR3 is 15 residues long. Germline CDR1 and CDR2: LGHNA and YNFKEQ. V was shortened by 0 bases and J by 3 bases, with 12 bases between the two germline ends. The CDR3 bases are TGTGCCAGCAGCCAAGATCGAGTCGGTAACTACGAGCAGTACTTC. Its translation is CASSQDRVGNYEQYF.

The DNA of the CDR3 is TGCGCCAGCAGCCCGGCGGGCAGGGGTCCTGAAAAACTGTTTTTT. This sequence encodes CASSPAGRGPEKLFF. The chain recombines TRBV5-1 with TRBJ1-4, with D possibly matching TRBD1 (6 bases). Trimming removed 4 bases at V and 7 bases at J, with 17 bases between. The CDR3 has 15 amino acids. CDR1 SGHRS and CDR2 YFSETQ come from the germline V gene. Supplemented by reference TRBV5-1 and TRBJ1-4, the full variable domain reads KAGVTQTPRYLIKTRGQQVTLSCSPISGHRSVSWYQQTPGQGLQFLFEYFSETQRNKGNFPGRFSGRQFSNSRSEMNVSTLELGDSALYLCASSPAGRGPEKLFFGSGTQLSVL.

The chain links TRBV3-1 (or the pseudogene TRBV3-2) to TRBJ1-6; D is unclear. From germline, CDR1 is LGHDT and CDR2 YNNKEL (reference sequence). The ends were cut back, 5 bases at V and 7 bases at J, with 9 bases in the middle. The CDR3 runs 13 residues. The CDR3 DNA sequence: TGTGCCAGCAGCACAAGAACGAATTCACCCCTCCACTTT. As protein: CASSTRTNSPLHF.

J is TRBJ1-1 and V is TRBV5-1; D might be TRBD1 (6 bases). V was pared by 4 bases and J by 11 bases, with 24 bases between. The V gene's germline CDR1 is SGHRS and CDR2 YFSETQ. This CDR3 region has 15 residues. The CDR3 region has the DNA TGCGCCAGCAGCCTTTCCACCTTGACCGGGACACAGGCTTTCTTT. This gives the protein CASSLSTLTGTQAFF.

This clone was seen only once. The chain recombines TRBV6-5 with TRBJ1-1; 7 bases agree with TRBD1. V was pared by 2 bases and J by 1 base, with 4 bases of the junction left unmatched. Germline CDR1 reads MNHEY; CDR2 reads SVGAGI. This CDR3 contains 15 residues. CDR3 sequence reads: CASSYNHRGNTEAFF. CDR3 coding DNA: TGTGCCAGCAGTTACAACCACAGGGGGAACACTGAAGCTTTCTTT.